These 18 T cell receptor beta chains came from one sample sequenced in a study of CXCR3-negative and CXCR3-positive naive CD8 T cells. In preparing the TRB cDNA libraries, 5' RACE with UMI labels was used. From its re-call of the 5' RACE reads, TCRdb lists each CDR3 protein once, without DNA. This sample contains 90,000 to 100,000 distinct CDR3 sequences. Sequencing was carried out using naive CXCR3- CD8+ T cells from blood. Subset specified: CD45RO-CCR7+CD27+CD95- naive CD8+ T cells lacking CXCR3 (TNR3-). The receptors originated from a human donor in good health. Some clones in this sample may be carry-over from other donors' samples.

V is TRBV7-6 and J is TRBJ2-5; TCRdb's D call, TRBD2, is unchecked because there is no DNA. The CDR3 is made up of 15 amino acids. Germline V lookup: CDR1 SGHVS, CDR2 FNYEAQ. The CDR3 protein is CASSLVTSWVETQYF. The full variable domain, its missing parts supplied by reference TRBV7-6 and TRBJ2-5, is GAGVSQSPRYKVTKRGQDVALRCDPISGHVSLYWYRQALGQGPEFLTYFNYEAQQDKSGLPNDRFSAERPEGSISTLTIQRTEQRDSAMYRCASSLVTSWVETQYFGPGTRLLVL.

This rearrangement joins TRBV20-1 to TRBJ2-2; the D call from TCRdb, TRBD1, cannot be confirmed without DNA. The germline V gene has CDR1 DFQATT and CDR2 SNEGSKA (reference sequence). This CDR3 is built from 17 residues. The CDR3 is CSARGTPGQGIVGELFF.

The chain recombines TRBV15 with TRBJ2-5; the D gene TCRdb calls, TRBD2, cannot be checked with no DNA. The CDR3 runs to 15 residues. CDR1 is LNHNV, CDR2 YYDKDF, per germline (reference sequence). The chain's CDR3 is CATSRGGGYQETQYF. Full variable domain (outside the CDR3, taken from reference TRBV15 and TRBJ2-5): DAMVIQNPRYQVTQFGKPVTLSCSQTLNHNVMYWYQQKSSQAPKLLFHYYDKDFNNEADTPDNFQSRRPNTSFCFLDIRSPGLGDTAMYLCATSRGGGYQETQYFGPGTRLLVL.

V and J are TRBV29-1 and TRBJ1-1; the D gene TCRdb calls, TRBD1, cannot be checked with no DNA. The CDR3 is 12 residues long. Germline V gives CDR1 SQVTM, CDR2 ANQGSEA. This CDR3 reads CSVAGTGIEAFF.

The chain links TRBV5-1 to TRBJ2-3; TCRdb selects TRBD1, and the lack of DNA leaves this call unchecked. The length of the CDR3 is 16 residues. Per germline, CDR1 SGHRS and CDR2 YFSETQ. The CDR3 here is CASSPPGQTHTDTQYF. Using reference TRBV5-1 and TRBJ2-3 for the parts outside the CDR3, the full variable domain is KAGVTQTPRYLIKTRGQQVTLSCSPISGHRSVSWYQQTPGQGLQFLFEYFSETQRNKGNFPGRFSGRQFSNSRSEMNVSTLELGDSALYLCASSPPGQTHTDTQYFGPGTRLTVL.

The rearrangement links TRBV18 to TRBJ2-3; TCRdb indicates TRBD1, and absent DNA this call remains unverified. Germline CDR1 is KGHSH and CDR2 is LQKENI. This CDR3 has 23 amino acids. The CDR3 reads CASSLQDSNIRGAYLYRTDTQYF.

This chain's CDR3 is CASRLVGSPLSEQYF. The V and J genes are TRBV12-2 and TRBJ2-7; the TCRdb call, TRBD2, lacks DNA for checking. TRBV12-2 is given as a pseudogene. The CDR3 is made up of 15 amino acids.

The J gene is TRBJ2-1, the V gene TRBV4-2; TCRdb returns TRBD2, unconfirmable since there is no DNA. The CDR3 runs 15 residues. The germline V gene has CDR1 LGHNA and CDR2 YNFKEQ. CDR3 sequence reads: CASSQDAGSYNEQFF.

This chain uses TRBV7-2 with TRBJ2-3; there is no DNA to check the TCRdb D call of TRBD1. The CDR3 is made up of 11 amino acids. The V gene's germline CDR1 is SGHTA and CDR2 FQGNSA. The chain's CDR3 is CASSFGDILFF.

The chain combines TRBV14 with TRBJ2-1; without DNA, the TCRdb call of TRBD2 cannot be checked. Germline CDR1 reads SGHDN; CDR2 reads FVKESK. This CDR3 contains 14 residues. CDR3 residues: CASSHLAGDSEQFF.

The CDR3 protein is CSVDYEAGWNEQFF. The chain combines TRBV29-1 with TRBJ2-1. The CDR3 covers 14 residues. CDR1 and CDR2 (germline): SQVTM, ANQGSEA.

V is TRBV29-1 and J is TRBJ2-7; checking the TCRdb D call of TRBD1 is not possible without DNA. This CDR3 region has 15 residues. CDR1 is SQVTM, CDR2 ANQGSEA, per germline. CDR3 loop: CSVMGGQGDSYEQYF.

The chain has TRBV12-3 or TRBV12-4 and TRBJ1-2. The CDR3 loop spans 13 amino acids. CDR3 loop: CASSFTVLWGYTF.

The chain carries TRBV7-2 and TRBJ1-3. Looked up from germline, CDR1 is SGHTA and CDR2 is FQGNSA. The CDR3 is 17 residues long. This CDR3 reads CASSLVQAATSGNTIYF.

This sequence joins TRBV12-3 or TRBV12-4 and TRBJ2-5; the D call of TRBD1 rests on TCRdb alone, since no DNA is present to check it. The CDR3 runs to 12 residues. This CDR3 reads CASSYPSETQYF.

The V gene is TRBV9, the J gene TRBJ2-1; there is no DNA to check the TCRdb D call of TRBD1. Germline values: CDR1 SGDLS, CDR2 YYNGEE. The CDR3 runs to 13 residues. The chain's CDR3 is CASSFPGFNEQFF.

The chain uses TRBV29-1 and TRBJ2-1; TCRdb's D call of TRBD1 is untestable without DNA. Looked up from germline, CDR1 is SQVTM and CDR2 is ANQGSEA. CDR3 length: 17 residues. The CDR3 loop is CSVTGTRWGGDYNEQFF.

The rearrangement joins TRBV7-9 to TRBJ1-2; TCRdb names TRBD1, which stays unverified in the absence of DNA. The germline V gene has CDR1 SEHNR and CDR2 FQNEAQ (reference sequence). This CDR3 comprises 14 residues. CDR3 sequence: CASSIPGNRDGYTF. Combining the CDR3 with reference TRBV7-9 and TRBJ1-2 gives the whole variable domain DTGVSQNPRHKITKRGQNVTFRCDPISEHNRLYWYRQTLGQGPEFLTYFQNEAQLEKSRLLSDRFSAERPKGSFSTLEIQRTEQGDSAMYLCASSIPGNRDGYTFGSGTRLTVV.